Below, 32 T cell receptor beta chains from the same sample are listed, as sequenced in a study of blood T cells in healthy people across ages. For the second PCR, which ran for roughly 6 to 12 cycles, a sample-barcoded 5' primer and a J-beta primer mix were used. A single record per CDR3 protein comes from TCRdb applying MiXCR to the 5' RACE reads. The profile covers about 1.1 million distinct CDR3 sequences, with under 40% appearing a single time and around 13% taken by the ten largest. Sequences were obtained from blood. The receptors derive from a man aged 18 to 30 in good health.

The chain combines TRBV6-2 or TRBV6-3 with TRBJ2-7, with TRBD1 matching 7 bases. The CDR3 extends over 14 amino acids. With 7 bases clipped from V and 3 bases from J, the junction kept 9 bases outside the gene matches. Germline lookup yields CDR1 MNHEY and CDR2 SVGEGT. In nucleotides, the CDR3 is TGTGCCAGCAAAAGGACAGGCCCCTACTACGAGCAGTACTTC. Encoded protein: CASKRTGPYYEQYF.

The rearrangement uses TRBV30 and TRBJ2-1; 8 bases match TRBD1. The CDR3 is 14 residues long. Germline-derived CDR1 and CDR2 are GTSNPN and SVGIG (reference sequence). V lost 4 bases, J lost 3 bases, and 5 bases stayed unmatched. CDR3 in DNA: TGTGCCTGGACCCGGGACAGGCGCTACAATGAGCAGTTCTTC. Encoded protein: CAWTRDRRYNEQFF.

The chain couples TRBV14 to TRBJ1-1, with TRBD1 matching 8 bases. The CDR3 has 12 amino acids. Germline V CDR1 and CDR2: SGHDN, FVKESK. The J segment lost 11 bases and the V segment lost 3 bases, leaving 5 bases of the junction unmatched. The CDR3 here is CASSQTGVVAFF. DNA of the CDR3: TGTGCCAGCAGCCAGACAGGGGTTGTGGCTTTCTTT.

About this clonotype: A read error may produce the germline difference seen at one junction end. This chain links TRBV12-3 or TRBV12-4 with TRBJ2-3; 11 bases are shared with TRBD2. The CDR3 loop spans 16 amino acids. The CDR3 nucleotides read TGTGCCAGCCTTAGCGGGGGGGCCTGGACAACAGATGCGCAGTATTTT. It encodes CASLSGGAWTTDAQYF.

The sample holds one count of this clonotype. V usage is TRBV18 and J usage is TRBJ1-2; 7 nucleotides agree with TRBD1. CDR3 size: 16 residues. J gave up 2 bases and V 2 bases, and 8 bases lay outside the gene matches. The germline CDR1 and CDR2 sequences are KGHSH and LQKENI. CDR3 in amino acids: CASSPSIGTDNYGYTF. CDR3 DNA sequence: TGTGCCAGCTCACCATCTATCGGGACAGACAACTATGGCTACACCTTC. The full variable domain, with the rest looked up from reference TRBV18 and TRBJ1-2, is NAGVMQNPRHLVRRRGQEARLRCSPMKGHSHVYWYRQLPEEGLKFMVYLQKENIIDESGMPKERFSAEFPKEGPSILRIQQVVRGDSAAYFCASSPSIGTDNYGYTFGSGTRLTVV.

CDR3: CASSAQKNTEAFF. Written as DNA, the CDR3 is TGTGCCAGCAGCGCTCAGAAGAACACTGAAGCTTTCTTT. The V and J genes are TRBV5-5 and TRBJ1-1; D not resolved. The CDR3 is 13 amino acids. V was pared by 4 bases and J by 1 base, with 8 bases between. Germline V lookup: CDR1 SGHKS, CDR2 YYEKEE (reference sequence).

The V call is TRBV7-2, the J call TRBJ2-3; D is uncertain. V lost 4 bases and J 1 base, leaving 9 bases between the germline ends. Germline V CDR1 and CDR2: SGHTA, FQGNSA. The CDR3 consists of 14 residues. Here the CDR3 DNA reads TGTGCCAGCAGCTCCCAAAGGGGCACAGATACGCAGTATTTT. Protein: CASSSQRGTDTQYF.

V gene TRBV6-1 combines with J gene TRBJ2-2; D might be TRBD1 (6 bases). The CDR3 loop spans 17 amino acids. V was pared by 3 bases and J by 3 bases, with 17 bases between. The germline CDR1 and CDR2 sequences are MNHNS and SASEGT. This chain's CDR3 is CASSDPTGTPDTGELFF. In nucleotides, the CDR3 is TGTGCCAGCAGTGACCCAACCGGGACACCAGACACCGGGGAGCTGTTTTTT.

As concerns this clonotype: One end of the junction is discordant with germline, which a read error may explain. This rearrangement joins TRBV7-8 to TRBJ1-5; 9 bases fit TRBD1. Per germline, CDR1 SGHVS and CDR2 FQNEAQ. CDR3 length: 19 amino acids. The CDR3, as DNA: TGTGCCAGCAGCCCCTGGGGGTGGACAGGGGCTAGTTTATCTCAGCTCCAGCATTTT. Protein product: CASSPWGWTGASLSQLQHF.

J is TRBJ2-3 and V is TRBV20-1, with 11 bases matching TRBD2. V gave up 3 bases and J gave up 2 bases; unmatched junction bases: 4. The germline V gene has CDR1 DFQATT and CDR2 SNEGSKA (reference sequence). The length of the CDR3 is 15 residues. The CDR3 loop is CSASTSGGYTDTQYF. CDR3 DNA sequence: TGCAGTGCTAGCACTAGCGGGGGTTACACAGATACGCAGTATTTT.

The CDR3 protein is CSASKSDGTSRQPQHF. The CDR3 region has the DNA TGCAGTGCTAGCAAGAGCGACGGGACAAGCAGGCAGCCCCAGCATTTT. This rearrangement joins TRBV20-1 to TRBJ1-5; a possible D gene is TRBD1 (6 bases). The germline CDR1 and CDR2 sequences are DFQATT and SNEGSKA (reference sequence). The length of the CDR3 is 16 residues. V was pared by 3 bases and J by 7 bases, with 22 bases between.

This clonotype has ten or more counts. The chain uses TRBV9 and TRBJ2-7; D gene uncertain. Germline CDR1 and CDR2: SGDLS and YYNGEE. With 0 bases removed from V and 0 bases from J, the gap between germline ends came to 7 bases. This CDR3 spans 14 amino acids. CDR3 sequence reads: CASSVGMFSYEQYF. DNA of the CDR3: TGTGCCAGCAGCGTAGGAATGTTCTCCTACGAGCAGTACTTC.

This clonotype occurred a few times. The rearrangement joins TRBV6-1 to TRBJ1-6; D may be TRBD1 (5 bases). The CDR3 is made up of 15 amino acids. Per the germline V gene, CDR1 is MNHNS and CDR2 is SASEGT. Deletions cut 7 bases from V and 6 bases from J, with 16 bases between. CDR3 DNA: TGTGCCAGCATGGAGGGGAAGGAGGTTAATTCACCCCTCCACTTT. It specifies CASMEGKEVNSPLHF.

The chain recombines TRBV6-5 with TRBJ2-1, with D possibly being TRBD2 (6 bases). CDR1 MNHEY and CDR2 SVGAGI come from the germline V gene. The CDR3 has 14 amino acids. V was cut by 0 bases and J by 13 bases, with 16 bases left in between. The CDR3 DNA reads TGTGCCAGCAGTTACTCGAGAATCCGGGAGACCCAGTTCTTC. Its protein is CASSYSRIRETQFF.

There are a few counts of this clonotype. The chain recombines TRBV20-1 with TRBJ2-3; D unresolved. This CDR3 is 15 amino acids long. Germline V lookup: CDR1 DFQATT, CDR2 SNEGSKA (reference sequence). V lost 0 bases, J lost 4 bases, and 14 bases lay in between. CDR3 in DNA: TGCAGTGCTAGAGACCTCCTAACTAACGCAGATACGCAGTATTTT. It specifies CSARDLLTNADTQYF.

The chain is built from TRBV21-1 and TRBJ2-3. TRBV21-1 is marked as a pseudogene. The length of the CDR3 is 15 residues. DNA of the CDR3: TGTGCCAGCAGCAAGCGGACAGCTAGCACAGATACGCAGTATTTT. Its protein is CASSKRTASTDTQYF.

The chain is built from TRBV12-3 or TRBV12-4 and TRBJ2-1; possibly TRBD1 for D (5 bases). V shed 3 bases and J shed 8 bases, with 11 bases lying between them. There are 13 residues in the CDR3. The DNA of the CDR3 is TGTGCCAGCAGTTTGGGCAGGGTTGATGAGCAGTTCTTC. Its translation is CASSLGRVDEQFF.

The rearrangement links TRBV29-1 to TRBJ2-5; no firm D call. The V end was cut by 4 bases, the J end by 2 bases, with 11 bases between. Germline V gives CDR1 SQVTM, CDR2 ANQGSEA. This CDR3 has 13 amino acids. CDR3 in amino acids: CSVAIRAQETQYF. CDR3 DNA sequence: TGCAGCGTTGCTATACGGGCGCAAGAGACCCAGTACTTC.

This clonotype was counted a few times. The rearrangement uses TRBV4-3 and TRBJ2-7; TRBD1 aligns across 8 bases. Trimming removed 3 bases from V and 2 bases from J; junction bases left unmatched: 12. There are 17 residues in the CDR3. Germline V gene data show CDR1 as LGHNA and CDR2 as YSLEER. Written as DNA, the CDR3 is TGCGCCAGCAGCCAGAACTACCACGGACAGGGAACCTACGAGCAGTACTTC. Protein: CASSQNYHGQGTYEQYF.

The chain employs TRBV7-2 and TRBJ2-3; no firm D call. The CDR3 covers 14 residues. V was shortened by 7 bases and J by 4 bases, with 15 bases between the two germline ends. Germline lookup yields CDR1 SGHTA and CDR2 FQGNSA. The DNA of the CDR3 is TGTGCCAGCATAAAACGGGTCGGACCAGATACGCAGTATTTT. It translates to CASIKRVGPDTQYF.

This clonotype occurred a few times. The chain uses TRBV3-1 and TRBJ1-1; D gene unclear. In germline, CDR1 is LGHDT, CDR2 YNNKEL (reference sequence). CDR3 length: 14 residues. The V and J ends lost 5 bases and 1 base respectively, with 11 bases between them. CDR3 bases: TGTGCCAGCAGCTCTCCGGGATCGAACACTGAAGCTTTCTTT. It encodes CASSSPGSNTEAFF.

The rearrangement links TRBV9 to TRBJ2-2, with 9 bases that match TRBD1. Germline V gives CDR1 SGDLS, CDR2 YYNGEE. The V segment lost 5 bases and the J segment 0 bases; nucleotides outside the gene matches: 5. The CDR3 has 16 amino acids. The CDR3 loop is CASRPRQGANTGELFF. CDR3 bases: TGTGCCAGCAGACCACGACAGGGGGCGAACACCGGGGAGCTGTTTTTT.

This clonotype was counted a few times. The chain links TRBV9 to TRBJ1-2; D ambiguous. The CDR3 loop spans 13 amino acids. V lost 1 base and J 6 bases, leaving 10 bases between the germline ends. Germline V gives CDR1 SGDLS, CDR2 YYNGEE. CDR3 region: CASSVQSNHGYTF. CDR3 nucleotides: TGTGCCAGCAGCGTACAATCGAACCATGGCTACACCTTC.

The genes are TRBV3-1 and TRBJ1-3; 9 positions agree with TRBD1. Germline-derived CDR1 and CDR2 are LGHDT and YNNKEL (reference sequence). Trimming took 6 bases from V and 7 from J; bases not matched to a gene: 10. The CDR3 spans 15 residues. The CDR3 here is CASRQSGTGPNTIYF. The CDR3 DNA follows: TGTGCCAGCAGGCAATCCGGGACAGGGCCCAACACCATATATTTT.

The chain is built from TRBV6-5 and TRBJ1-2; 10 bases fit TRBD1. Germline loops: CDR1 MNHEY, CDR2 SVGAGI. The CDR3 is 15 amino acids. V lost 5 bases to trimming and J lost 3 bases; unmatched junction nucleotides: 6. CDR3 region: CASSQTGGEDYGYTF. CDR3 bases: TGTGCCAGCAGTCAGACAGGGGGCGAAGACTATGGCTACACCTTC.

The V call is TRBV12-3 or TRBV12-4, the J call TRBJ2-5; D possibly matches TRBD1 or TRBD2 (5 bases each). V was trimmed by 2 bases and J by 2 bases, leaving 15 bases between them. The CDR3 covers 16 residues. The CDR3: CASSLRDGGTQETQYF. CDR3 bases: TGTGCCAGCAGTTTAAGGGACGGAGGAACTCAAGAGACCCAGTACTTC.

The chain employs TRBV6-5 and TRBJ1-6; a weak D match, TRBD1 (5 bases). V lost 2 bases and J 11 bases, leaving 13 bases between the germline ends. The CDR3 runs to 14 residues. CDR1 is MNHEY and CDR2 is SVGAGI in the germline V gene. CDR3 sequence: CASSYRGPNPPLHF. CDR3 nucleotides: TGTGCCAGCAGTTACAGGGGACCAAATCCACCCCTCCACTTT.

The chain is built from TRBV27 and TRBJ2-7, with 8 positions matching TRBD2. V dropped 2 bases and J dropped 0; count of bases not matched to a gene: 9. The CDR3 totals 17 residues. Germline V CDR1 and CDR2: MNHEY, SMNVEV (reference sequence). The CDR3 region is CASSLKLGGGFSYEQYF. The CDR3 nucleotides read TGTGCCAGCAGTTTAAAGTTGGGCGGGGGGTTCTCCTACGAGCAGTACTTC.

This chain joins TRBV4-2 and TRBJ2-3; 12 bases match TRBD1. The ends lost 4 bases at V and 4 bases at J; junction bases unmatched: 6. From germline, CDR1 is LGHNA and CDR2 YNFKEQ. The CDR3 runs to 16 residues. DNA of the CDR3: TGTGCCAGCAGCCGGGGACAGGGGGCGGATGCAGATACGCAGTATTTT. Translated, it gives CASSRGQGADADTQYF.

The rearrangement links TRBV10-3 to TRBJ1-1, with D maybe TRBD1 (6 bases). The CDR3 extends over 14 amino acids. Trimming pared 7 bases from V and 4 bases from J, leaving 16 bases between. From germline, CDR1 is ENHRY and CDR2 SYGVKD. CDR3 sequence: CAIKRGQGVTEAFF. The CDR3 coding sequence is TGTGCCATCAAGCGGGGACAAGGCGTCACTGAAGCTTTCTTT.

The rearrangement joins TRBV20-1 to TRBJ2-4; TRBD2 matches at 8 bases. V gave up 3 bases and J gave up 3 bases; unmatched junction bases: 7. This CDR3 region has 15 residues. In germline, CDR1 is DFQATT, CDR2 SNEGSKA (reference sequence). The CDR3 nucleotides read TGCAGTGCTAGGGGACTAGGTCGGGGCAAAAACATTCAGTACTTC. Translating gives CSARGLGRGKNIQYF.

Comments on this clonotype: At one end, the junction sequence differs from germline, possibly due to a read error. The chain is built from TRBV20-1 and TRBJ1-2, with unresolved D. The CDR3 runs 15 residues. Germline V gene lookup returns CDR1 DFQATT and CDR2 SNEGSKA (reference sequence). In DNA, the CDR3 is TGCAGTGCTAGAGACCTAAAACAAGGAAACTATGGCTACATCTTC. The encoded protein is CSARDLKQGNYGYIF.